These 31 T cell receptor beta chains were sequenced from one sample in a study of cytomegalovirus exposure and HLA in healthy donors. Researchers ran the PCR with 60 Vbeta and 13 Jbeta primers. Sequenced by immunoSEQ multiplex PCR; TCRdb stores in-frame clones only, minus some. The sample has 180,000 or so clones, 77% seen once; the top ten hold 1.4%. Source material: PBMCs. The source is a man younger than 30 in good health and CMV-seronegative.

This rearrangement joins TRBV19 to TRBJ1-2; TRBD1 might be the D (5 bases). CDR3 length: 14 amino acids. The V and J ends lost 7 bases and 0 bases respectively, with 12 bases between them. Germline values: CDR1 LNHDA, CDR2 SQIVND (reference sequence). The CDR3, as DNA: TGTGCCAGTATGAACGGGGGTCCTAACTATGGCTACACCTTC. Its protein is CASMNGGPNYGYTF.

This clone was recorded once. The chain carries TRBV5-1 and TRBJ2-5; weak D call: TRBD1 (6 bases). The germline CDR1 and CDR2 sequences are SGHRS and YFSETQ. V was cut by 0 bases and J by 3 bases, with 9 bases left in between. CDR3 length equals 14 residues. CDR3 amino acids: CASSLGTEKETQYF. Written as DNA, the CDR3 is TGCGCCAGCAGCTTGGGGACAGAGAAAGAGACCCAGTACTTC.

This clone was recorded once. The V call is TRBV4-3, the J call TRBJ2-7; 10 nucleotides line up with TRBD2. Germline CDR1 and CDR2: LGHNA and YSLEER. The CDR3 is 17 amino acids. J was trimmed by 9 bases and V by 0 bases; bases with no gene match: 14. The CDR3 DNA is TGCGCCAGCAGCCAAGATTACCCCGGGACTAGCGAGCTAACGCAGTACTTC. Translation: CASSQDYPGTSELTQYF.

The V and J genes are TRBV5-6 and TRBJ1-2; 11 bases are shared with TRBD1. This CDR3 comprises 14 residues. The trim removed 5 bases at V and 4 bases at J, leaving 4 bases unmatched. Germline V CDR1 and CDR2: SGHDT, YYEEEE. CDR3 sequence reads: CASSSGTGGYGYTF. CDR3 sequence (DNA): TGTGCCAGCAGTTCCGGGACAGGGGGCTATGGCTACACCTTC.

This chain connects TRBV7-8 to TRBJ2-1; 9 bases map to TRBD1. V lost 3 bases and J lost 9; bases outside the gene matches: 6. Germline lookup yields CDR1 SGHVS and CDR2 FQNEAQ. The CDR3 totals 14 residues. CDR3 coding DNA: TGTGCCAGCAGCTTTGGGACAGGGACGAGTGAGCAGTTCTTC. Its protein is CASSFGTGTSEQFF.

The V gene is TRBV14, the J gene TRBJ2-3, with D maybe TRBD1 (6 bases). The CDR3 has 11 amino acids. The V and J ends lost 4 bases and 9 bases respectively, with 8 bases between them. Germline V gives CDR1 SGHDN, CDR2 FVKESK. The CDR3: CASSLGGTQYF. The CDR3 region has the DNA TGTGCCAGCAGCCTTGGGGGCACGCAGTATTTT.

This clone came up a few times. This sequence joins TRBV12-5 and TRBJ2-3; 8 bases fit TRBD1. CDR3 length equals 15 residues. Germline V gives CDR1 LGHNT, CDR2 FRNRAP. J was trimmed by 0 bases and V by 4 bases; bases with no gene match: 3. CDR3 in DNA: TGTGCTAGTGGTTCCGGACAGGGAAGCACAGATACGCAGTATTTT. It encodes CASGSGQGSTDTQYF.

The genes are TRBV13 and TRBJ2-3, with unresolved D. Germline V gives CDR1 PRHDT, CDR2 FYEKMQ (reference sequence). The CDR3 sequence is 12 residues long. Trimming cost V 1 base and J 3 bases, with 2 bases left between them. CDR3: CASSLATDTQYF. CDR3 in DNA: TGTGCCAGCAGCTTAGCAACAGATACGCAGTATTTT.

The chain joins TRBV19 to TRBJ1-5; D might be TRBD1 (6 bases). Looked up from germline, CDR1 is LNHDA and CDR2 is SQIVND (reference sequence). V lost 5 bases and J 4 bases, leaving 12 bases between the germline ends. The CDR3 loop spans 14 amino acids. The CDR3, as DNA: TGTGCCAGTAGTGACCACAGGGCTAATCAGCCCCAGCATTTT. Amino acid sequence: CASSDHRANQPQHF.

DNA of the CDR3: TGTGCCAGCTCACCAGCGGGATCCGACCCAATTAACTATGGCTACACCTTC. This encodes CASSPAGSDPINYGYTF. This chain links TRBV18 with TRBJ1-2; D ambiguous. V was clipped by 2 bases and J by 1 base, with 17 bases between them. The CDR3 loop spans 17 amino acids. CDR1 and CDR2 from the germline V gene are KGHSH and LQKENI. Filled out from reference TRBV18 and TRBJ1-2, the complete variable domain reads NAGVMQNPRHLVRRRGQEARLRCSPMKGHSHVYWYRQLPEEGLKFMVYLQKENIIDESGMPKERFSAEFPKEGPSILRIQQVVRGDSAAYFCASSPAGSDPINYGYTFGSGTRLTVV.

The V gene is TRBV7-9, the J gene TRBJ2-7; D is possibly TRBD1 (6 bases). The V gene lost 3 bases and the J gene lost 5 bases, with 14 bases spanning the gap. The CDR3 runs 14 residues. Looked up from germline, CDR1 is SEHNR and CDR2 is FQNEAQ (reference sequence). The CDR3 DNA is TGTGCCAGCAGCTTCCGGGACACACGGGACGAGCAGTACTTC. It codes for CASSFRDTRDEQYF.

This clone was seen only once. The V call is TRBV7-2, the J call TRBJ2-1; no reliable D call. This CDR3 comprises 16 residues. CDR1 is SGHTA, CDR2 FQGNSA, per germline. V lost 5 bases to trimming and J lost 0 bases, with 14 bases between them. In DNA, the CDR3 is TGTGCCAGCAGCCCCCTGTTTTTCCCCTCCTACAATGAGCAGTTCTTC. Its protein product is CASSPLFFPSYNEQFF. The full variable domain, in which reference TRBV7-2 and TRBJ2-1 provide the parts outside the CDR3, is GAGVSQSPSNKVTEKGKDVELRCDPISGHTALYWYRQSLGQGLEFLIYFQGNSAPDKSGLPSDRFSAERTGGSVSTLTIQRTQQEDSAVYLCASSPLFFPSYNEQFFGPGTRLTVL.

A remark on this clone: The same CDR3 is also encoded by other DNA sequences in this sample. The chain combines TRBV27 with TRBJ1-5, with D perhaps matching TRBD1 (5 bases). Trimming took 3 bases from V and 6 from J, leaving 12 bases between them. CDR3 length: 14 amino acids. Looked up from germline, CDR1 is MNHEY and CDR2 is SMNVEV (reference sequence). CDR3 nucleotide sequence: TGTGCCAGCAGTTTTGTGGGGGGTGGTCAGCCCCAGCATTTT. Translated, it gives CASSFVGGGQPQHF.

The chain combines TRBV6-5 with TRBJ2-7; TRBD2 aligns across 8 bases. Germline assignment: CDR1 MNHEY and CDR2 SVGAGI. The CDR3 is made up of 12 amino acids. J gave up 6 bases and V 6 bases, and 4 bases lay outside the gene matches. CDR3: CASSRTSSEQYF. The CDR3 nucleotides read TGTGCCAGCAGCCGGACTAGCAGCGAGCAGTACTTC.

The chain links TRBV4-3 to TRBJ2-1; 9 bases agree with TRBD2. Germline values: CDR1 LGHNA, CDR2 YSLEER. The V segment lost 4 bases and the J segment 4 bases; nucleotides outside the gene matches: 11. The CDR3 consists of 17 residues. The CDR3 nucleotides read TGCGCCAGCAGCCTAACATCAGCGGGGGGCCCTTACAATGAGCAGTTCTTC. Amino acid sequence: CASSLTSAGGPYNEQFF.

The chain recombines TRBV9 with TRBJ2-3; TRBD2 aligns across 7 bases. Trimming took 4 bases from V and 4 from J; bases not matched to a gene: 6. Germline CDR1 and CDR2: SGDLS and YYNGEE. CDR3 length equals 14 residues. The DNA for the CDR3 is TGTGCCAGCAGCATCGGACTAGACCCAGATACGCAGTATTTT. Protein sequence: CASSIGLDPDTQYF.

This chain links TRBV7-9 with TRBJ2-4; maybe TRBD1 (5 bases). Germline CDR1 SEHNR, CDR2 FQNEAQ (reference sequence). With 2 bases removed from V and 8 bases from J, the gap between germline ends came to 10 bases. CDR3 length equals 13 residues. The DNA of the CDR3 is TGTGCCAGCAGCTTATCAGGGAATCACATTCAGTACTTC. This translates into CASSLSGNHIQYF.

The J gene is TRBJ2-7, the V gene TRBV9; TRBD2 aligns across 7 bases. CDR3 length: 16 amino acids. The V and J ends lost 0 bases and 5 bases, in that order; junction bases with no gene match: 11. Germline V CDR1 and CDR2: SGDLS, YYNGEE. The CDR3 region is CASSVGGGRAVNEQYF. DNA of the CDR3: TGTGCCAGCAGCGTAGGTGGCGGGAGAGCCGTCAACGAGCAGTACTTC. The variable domain in full, completed from reference TRBV9 and TRBJ2-7, reads DSGVTQTPKHLITATGQRVTLRCSPRSGDLSVYWYQQSLDQGLQFLIQYYNGEERAKGNILERFSAQQFPDLHSELNLSSLELGDSALYFCASSVGGGRAVNEQYFGPGTRLTVT.

This clone showed up just a few times. The V and J genes are TRBV7-2 and TRBJ2-3; D not resolved. From germline, CDR1 is SGHTA and CDR2 FQGNSA. The CDR3 length is 13 residues. Trimming took 2 bases from V and 4 from J, leaving 7 bases between them. CDR3 nucleotide sequence: TGTGCCAGCAGCTTATTTCGTGCAGATACGCAGTATTTT. Amino acids: CASSLFRADTQYF.

The chain joins TRBV7-2 to TRBJ2-5, with D perhaps matching TRBD2 (6 bases). The germline CDR1 and CDR2 sequences are SGHTA and FQGNSA. The CDR3 has 16 amino acids. The V and J ends lost 3 bases and 7 bases respectively, with 21 bases between them. CDR3 residues: CASSFKAAGWGVTQYF. The CDR3 nucleotides are TGTGCCAGCAGCTTTAAAGCTGCCGGGTGGGGGGTGACCCAGTACTTC.

The gene calls are TRBV25-1 and TRBJ1-4; TRBD1 aligns across 9 bases. The CDR3 is made up of 17 amino acids. CDR1 is MGHDK and CDR2 is SYGVNS in the germline V gene. V shed 3 bases, J shed 3 bases, and the junction held 8 bases outside the gene matches. The CDR3 DNA follows: TGTGCCAGCAGTGACCGGGACAGGGTGGGGGCTAATGAAAAACTGTTTTTT. Protein: CASSDRDRVGANEKLFF.

This chain joins TRBV19 and TRBJ1-3; D perhaps matches TRBD1 (6 bases). CDR3 length: 15 amino acids. With 6 bases removed from V and 2 bases from J, the gap between germline ends came to 14 bases. In germline, CDR1 is LNHDA, CDR2 SQIVND (reference sequence). DNA for the CDR3: TGTGCCAGTAGATATCGAGGGGGAACTGGAAACACCATATATTTT. This translates into CASRYRGGTGNTIYF.

The genes are TRBV6-1 and TRBJ2-2, with a weak D call TRBD2 (5 bases). Trimming took 4 bases from V and 3 from J, leaving 18 bases between them. Germline V gene sequence: CDR1 MNHNS, CDR2 SASEGT. This CDR3 is 17 amino acids long. CDR3 protein: CASSGMMWVAHTGELFF. The CDR3 DNA follows: TGTGCCAGCAGTGGCATGATGTGGGTAGCGCACACCGGGGAGCTGTTTTTT.

CDR3 region: CASSLGDRGGYTF. The DNA of the CDR3 is TGCGCCAGCAGCTTGGGCGATAGAGGAGGCTACACCTTC. This chain joins TRBV5-1 and TRBJ1-2; D unresolved. The germline gives CDR1 SGHRS, CDR2 YFSETQ. V lost 0 bases and J lost 8, with 11 bases in between. This CDR3 has 13 amino acids.

The chain links TRBV9 to TRBJ2-1; 10 bases fit TRBD1. The CDR3 has 17 residues. The germline gives CDR1 SGDLS, CDR2 YYNGEE. V was pared by 0 bases and J by 8 bases, with 11 bases of the junction left unmatched. The CDR3 loop reads CASSVEGRQGAHYEQFF. The DNA for the CDR3 is TGTGCCAGCAGCGTAGAGGGTAGACAGGGGGCGCATTATGAGCAGTTCTTC.

V usage is TRBV30 and J usage is TRBJ2-6, with D hard to call. From germline, CDR1 is GTSNPN and CDR2 SVGIG (reference sequence). The CDR3 runs to 16 residues. V was cut by 2 bases and J by 0 bases, with 11 bases left in between. For the CDR3, the DNA is TGTGCCTGGAGTTTTGCAGGCTTCTCTGGGGCCAACGTCCTGACTTTC. Its protein product is CAWSFAGFSGANVLTF.

The V and J genes are TRBV7-3 and TRBJ2-2, with D possibly matching TRBD1 (5 bases). The CDR3 spans 18 residues. Germline CDR1 SGHTA, CDR2 FQGTGA. V lost 0 bases and J lost 1, with 15 bases in between. In DNA form, the CDR3 reads TGTGCCAGCAGCTTAACGAACCCGACAGCAGTGAACACCGGGGAGCTGTTTTTT. As protein: CASSLTNPTAVNTGELFF.

The chain employs TRBV5-1 and TRBJ2-3, with 11 bases lining up with TRBD2. The CDR3 length is 16 residues. The J segment lost 3 bases and the V segment lost 0 bases, leaving 3 bases of the junction unmatched. CDR1 is SGHRS, CDR2 YFSETQ, per germline. The CDR3 DNA is TGCGCCAGCAGCTTGGTAGCGGGAGGGTTTACAGATACGCAGTATTTT. Encoded protein: CASSLVAGGFTDTQYF.

This chain joins TRBV4-3 and TRBJ1-1; 8 bases line up with TRBD1. This CDR3 has 15 amino acids. Germline loops: CDR1 LGHNA, CDR2 YSLEER. The junction had 5 bases not matched to a gene; V was cut back by 4 bases and J by 1 base. The CDR3 DNA sequence: TGCGCCAGCAGCCTTCGGGGGACAGGGAACACTGAAGCTTTCTTT. Protein: CASSLRGTGNTEAFF.

This chain links TRBV5-1 with TRBJ2-2; 10 bases are shared with TRBD2. Germline V lookup: CDR1 SGHRS, CDR2 YFSETQ. The CDR3 spans 15 residues. V trimming: 1 base; J trimming: 4 bases; junction bases outside the gene matches: 1. CDR3 sequence: CASSLLAGATGELFF. In nucleotides, the CDR3 is TGCGCCAGCAGCTTGCTAGCGGGGGCCACCGGGGAGCTGTTTTTT.

In DNA form, the CDR3 reads TGCGCCAGCAGCTTGGGTACCAGGGTTGGGGCCAACGTCCTGACTTTC. The encoded protein is CASSLGTRVGANVLTF. The chain joins TRBV5-1 to TRBJ2-6; a possible D gene is TRBD1 (5 bases). This CDR3 comprises 16 residues. Deletions cut 0 bases from V and 3 bases from J, with 10 bases between. The germline gives CDR1 SGHRS, CDR2 YFSETQ.